This T cell receptor beta chain was recovered during a study of regulatory T cells after allogeneic stem cell transplantation (dated by TCRdb to 2016 to 2018). Background on the whole study: Patients were grouped by whether acute graft-versus-host disease developed within 100 days after stem cell transplantation. Between patients who did and did not develop acute graft-versus-host disease, the study compared the regulatory T-cell TCR repertoire following allogeneic stem cell transplantation. CD4+CD25+CD127- regulatory T cells were obtained from patient PBMCs by means of fluorescence-activated cell sorting. Conventional CD4+ T cells defined as CD4+CD25+/-CD127+ were also sorted and TCR-sequenced for comparison in the study. Overall results and qualifications from the work: No significant difference in conventional CD4+ T-cell repertoire diversity was found between patients with and without graft-versus-host disease. Because the patient sample size was small, the findings needed to be validated in a larger cohort. In non-GvHD patients, the top 10 regulatory T-cell clones took up a significantly larger share of the repertoire, which suggests expansion of presumably allo-specific protective clones. None of the regulatory T-cell clones was shared across all patients, and no significant correlation was found between sorted cell numbers and the inverse Simpson index. A less diverse, more focused regulatory T-cell TCR repertoire was observed in patients without graft-versus-host disease than in patients with the disease.

The sample's time point label, decoded: 30 days after allogeneic hematopoietic stem cell transplantation. At 30 days after allogeneic hematopoietic stem cell transplantation, peripheral blood mononuclear cells were collected from the patients. This clonotype showed up just once. Its antigen has not been determined. No base qualities exist here, and no much larger clone lies one base off it. A lone read offers only weak evidence. The CDR3 runs 17 amino acids, cysteine and phenylalanine included. Left in the record is the CDR3 DNA by itself, 51 bases read in frame from the first base. V is trimmed back by 3 bases and J by 4 bases, and the junction contains 9 bases that no gene match accounts for. The germline V gene sets CDR1 to SGHRS and CDR2 to YFSETQ. The instrument given in TCRdb is Illumina MiSeq. After the RNA was reverse transcribed with the SMARTer RACE cDNA Amplification kit, the TCR beta CDR3 region was amplified. RNA from sorted cells was extracted with the RNeasy Mini Kit. Illumina paired-end sequencing was used to sequence the TCR beta amplicons. The original methods were these. TCR repertoire analysis used MiXCR, VDJtools and the tcR R package. The inverse Simpson index served to quantify diversity, and clones were sorted into rare, small, medium or expanded bins based on their proportion of the repertoire. The public reads were quality trimmed at Q25 with fastp and then assembled into clones with MiXCR by TCRdb, keeping productive beta chains. Rows matching on CDR3 protein sequence are summarized as one entry with the most common DNA and genes. The V and J calls follow TCRdb's processing rather than the paper's. For this sample there are roughly 350 distinct CDR3 sequences; 15% to 20% appear just once. Clones ranked in the top ten supply over 20% of the sample.

The sample was sorted CD4+ T cells from blood (whether regulatory or conventional is not recorded), taken 30 days after allogeneic stem cell transplant. The receptor chain draws on TRBV5-1 and TRBJ1-6, with 8 junctional bases fitting TRBD1. The sequence came from a human patient who had an allogeneic stem cell transplant, so the T cells may come from the graft donor. The DNA sequence is TGCGCCAGCAGCTACAAGACAGGGGCCCCGTATAATTCACCCCTCCACTTT. Translated, it gives CASSYKTGAPYNSPLHF.